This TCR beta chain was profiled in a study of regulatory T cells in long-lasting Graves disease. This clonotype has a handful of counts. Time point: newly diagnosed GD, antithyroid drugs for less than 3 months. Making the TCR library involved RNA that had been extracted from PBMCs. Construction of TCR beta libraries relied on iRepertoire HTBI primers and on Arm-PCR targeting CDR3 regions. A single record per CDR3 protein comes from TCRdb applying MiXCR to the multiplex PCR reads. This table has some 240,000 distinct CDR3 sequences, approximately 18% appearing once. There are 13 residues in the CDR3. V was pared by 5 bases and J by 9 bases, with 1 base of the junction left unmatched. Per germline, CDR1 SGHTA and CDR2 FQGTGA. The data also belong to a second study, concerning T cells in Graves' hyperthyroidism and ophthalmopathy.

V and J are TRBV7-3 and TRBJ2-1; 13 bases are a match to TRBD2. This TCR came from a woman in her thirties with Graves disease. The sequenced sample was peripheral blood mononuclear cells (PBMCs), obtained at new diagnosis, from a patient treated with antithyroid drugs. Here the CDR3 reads CASSRLAGGEQFF. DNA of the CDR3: TGTGCCAGCAGCCGACTAGCGGGGGGTGAGCAGTTCTTC.